This T cell receptor beta chain comes out of a study of beta chain features in type 1 diabetes. Study summary: Healthy donors and patients showed comparable age, gender and cell yields.

Isolated RNA was reverse transcribed in full, so expressed TCRB transcripts were sequenced. Sequenced by immunoSEQ multiplex PCR; TCRdb stores in-frame clones only, minus some. The sample holds almost 350,000 clones, less than 9.5% seen once. This clone was seen a few times. The trim removed 10 bases at V and 1 base at J, leaving 9 bases unmatched. The CDR3 has 15 residues. CDR1 and CDR2 from the germline V gene are SNHLY and FYNNEI. The sequence was obtained from a woman between 18 and 29 years old in good health. Material: central memory CD4+ T cells from blood. The chain couples TRBV2 to TRBJ2-1, with TRBD2 identical over 8 bases. The CDR3: CATSGTRGSYNEQFF. The CDR3 DNA reads as TGTGCCACCTCCGGGACTAGGGGTTCCTACAATGAGCAGTTCTTC. The entire variable domain, with the rest obtained from reference TRBV2 and TRBJ2-1, is as follows: EPEVTQTPSHQVTQMGQEVILRCVPISNHLYFYWYRQILGQKVEFLVSFYNNEISEKSEIFDDQFSVERPDGSNFTLKIRSTKLEDSAMYFCATSGTRGSYNEQFFGPGTRLTVL.